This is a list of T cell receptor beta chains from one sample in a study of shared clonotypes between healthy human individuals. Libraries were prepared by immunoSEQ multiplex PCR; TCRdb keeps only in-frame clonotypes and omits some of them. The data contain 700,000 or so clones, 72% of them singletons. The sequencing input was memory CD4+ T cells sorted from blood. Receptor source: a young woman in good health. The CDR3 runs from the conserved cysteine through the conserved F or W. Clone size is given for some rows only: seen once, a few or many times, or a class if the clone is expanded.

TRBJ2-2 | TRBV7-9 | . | CAGSGRGTGELFF
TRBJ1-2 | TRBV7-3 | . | CASSLNPDSDGYTF
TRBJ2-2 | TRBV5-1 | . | CASGTHTGTGELFF
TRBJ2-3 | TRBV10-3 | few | CAISESPGLAEHADTQYF
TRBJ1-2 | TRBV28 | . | CASSSGDTNYGYTF
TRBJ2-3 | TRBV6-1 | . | CASSGTGGADTQYF
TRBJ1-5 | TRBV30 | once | CAWSKFQGVQPQHF
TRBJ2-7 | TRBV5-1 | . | CASSLTGESSYEQYF
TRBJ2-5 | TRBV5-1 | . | CASSAGLAGGGTQYF
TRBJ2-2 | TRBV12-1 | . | CASSLYLGLATGELFF
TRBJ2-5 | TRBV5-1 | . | CASSLLRTPEETQYF